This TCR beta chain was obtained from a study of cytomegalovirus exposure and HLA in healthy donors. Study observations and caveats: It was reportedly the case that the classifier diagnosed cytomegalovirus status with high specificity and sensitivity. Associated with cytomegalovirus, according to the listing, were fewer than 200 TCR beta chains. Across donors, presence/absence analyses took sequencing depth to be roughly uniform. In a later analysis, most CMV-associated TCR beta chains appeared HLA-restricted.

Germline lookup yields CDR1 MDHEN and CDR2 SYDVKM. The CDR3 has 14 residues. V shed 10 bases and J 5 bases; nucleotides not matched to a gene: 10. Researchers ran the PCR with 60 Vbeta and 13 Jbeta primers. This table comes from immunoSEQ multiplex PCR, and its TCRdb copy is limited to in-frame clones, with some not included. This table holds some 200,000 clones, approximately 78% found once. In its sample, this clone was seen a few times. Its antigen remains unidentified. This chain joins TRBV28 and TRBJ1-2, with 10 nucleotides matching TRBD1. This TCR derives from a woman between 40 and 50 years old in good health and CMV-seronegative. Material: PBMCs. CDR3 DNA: TGTGCCACCGCCCGGGGACAGGGGTGGTATGGCTACACCTTC. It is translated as CATARGQGWYGYTF.